This TCR beta chain was sequenced during a study of cytomegalovirus exposure and HLA in healthy donors. Regarding this clone: Its cognate antigen is unknown.

With 60 Vbeta and 13 Jbeta primers, the PCR was carried out. The data were produced by immunoSEQ multiplex PCR, yet TCRdb's version contains in-frame clones alone and is incomplete. The specimen's table records about 160,000 clones. Whole-study findings and limits: Cytomegalovirus-associated TCR beta chains were listed, numbering some 180. Analysis was performed later, and it showed HLA-associated TCR beta chains to be more clonally expanded than equally common others. Beyond CMV serostatus, there was no information to go on about immune exposure. In a later analysis, TCR association rates varied by HLA locus: DRB1 most, HLA-C fewest.

Germline CDR1 and CDR2: MNHEY and SVGAGI. The CDR3 has 14 amino acids. V shed 4 bases and J 9 bases; nucleotides not matched to a gene: 6. The sequence was collected from a woman aged 60-70 years in good health and CMV-seronegative. The chain is built from TRBV6-5 and TRBJ1-4, with 9 bases identical to TRBD1. The sample consisted of PBMCs. The CDR3 spells CASSSGTGRKKLFF. In DNA, the CDR3 is TGTGCCAGCAGTTCGGGGACAGGGAGGAAAAAACTGTTTTTT.